This T cell receptor beta chain was recorded in a study of T-cell reconstitution after alpha-beta-depleted transplantation in children. Study outcomes and limitations: Hyperexpanded clones declined; after one year, newly produced T cells mostly supplied diversity. Roughly two months post-transplant, alpha-beta T cells reportedly originated from several hundred graft clones that had expanded. Some patients showed high day-60 TCRbeta diversity, which derived from surviving recipient T cells and thymic progenitors.

Germline CDR1 reads MDHEN; CDR2 reads SYDVKM. CDR3 size: 12 residues. V lost 6 bases and J 4 bases, leaving 9 bases between the germline ends. The sample holds many counts of this clonotype. No antigen is known for it. Unique molecular identifiers featured in how the TCRbeta library was prepared. TCRdb reprocessed the PCR reads with MiXCR, giving one entry per CDR3 protein. The table shows 500,000 to 750,000 distinct CDR3 sequences, with 13% occurring only once. The sequencing here drew on PBMCs, mostly from graft donor cells, taken 360 days after TCRalphabeta/CD19-depleted stem cell transplant. This receptor was identified in a male patient under 18 who had a stem cell transplant for acute myeloid leukemia, so the T cells may come from the graft donor. V gene TRBV28 combines with J gene TRBJ2-5; D is unclear. The CDR3 sequence: CASRVYPETQYF. The CDR3 DNA is TGTGCCAGCAGGGTTTACCCAGAGACCCAGTACTTC. The variable domain in full, with the rest retrieved from reference TRBV28 and TRBJ2-5, is DVKVTQSSRYLVKRTGEKVFLECVQDMDHENMFWYRQDPGLGLRLIYFSYDVKMKEKGDIPEGYSVSREKKERFSLILESASTNQTSMYLCASRVYPETQYFGPGTRLLVL.